The 26 T cell receptor beta chains presented below share a single source sample, sequenced in a study of vaccination and CD4 T cells after COVID-19. Antigens for these TCRs are unknown. Sequenced with the Oncomine TCR Beta short-read assay was DNA taken from cultured CD4+ T cells. TCRdb re-derived calls from the PCR reads in MiXCR, one entry per CDR3 protein. The repertoire has 8,500 to 10,000 distinct CDR3 sequences, approximately 57% of them found once; the top ten carry less than 30%. Treatment described: roughly ten-day PBMC culture with coronavirus spike peptide pools or control peptides (ViraFEST assay). Samples of CD4+ T cells were obtained from the unexposed donor before the COVID-19 pandemic (2011-2018). Material for sequencing was CD4+ T cells from blood, cultured in vitro. These TCRs come from a human donor in good health.

This sequence joins TRBV7-9 and TRBJ2-7; 11 nucleotides line up with TRBD2. J was trimmed by 5 bases and V by 5 bases; bases with no gene match: 8. Germline-derived CDR1 and CDR2 are SEHNR and FQNEAQ (reference sequence). This CDR3 spans 15 amino acids. In DNA form, the CDR3 reads TGTGCCAGCAGCGAGGTCACTAGCGGGAGACACGAGCAGTACTTC. Translation gives CASSEVTSGRHEQYF.

The chain links TRBV2 to TRBJ1-1; a weak D match, TRBD1 (5 bases). Deletions cut 1 base from V and 5 bases from J, with 11 bases between. Germline V lookup: CDR1 SNHLY, CDR2 FYNNEI. The CDR3 consists of 14 residues. This CDR3 is CASSEGGPGTEAFF. The CDR3 DNA reads TGTGCCAGCAGTGAAGGGGGACCGGGAACTGAAGCTTTCTTT.

J is TRBJ1-1 and V is TRBV7-8; D is unresolved. Germline CDR1 is SGHVS and CDR2 is FQNEAQ. The germline V and J ends were trimmed by 3 bases and 4 bases, with 9 bases remaining between them. This CDR3 has 13 amino acids. CDR3 residues: CASSLQRVTEAFF. The CDR3 DNA follows: TGTGCCAGCAGCTTGCAAAGAGTCACTGAAGCTTTCTTT.

This clonotype appeared a few times. The chain recombines TRBV24-1 with TRBJ1-5; 7 bases are shared with TRBD1. V was pared by 4 bases and J by 2 bases, with 7 bases of the junction left unmatched. The CDR3 sequence is 16 residues long. Germline V gene lookup returns CDR1 KGHDR and CDR2 SFDVKD. The CDR3 protein is CATSDARGTGNQPQHF. CDR3 DNA sequence: TGTGCCACCAGTGACGCGCGGGGGACAGGCAATCAGCCCCAGCATTTT.

The chain combines TRBV7-9 with TRBJ2-3, with 14 bases fitting TRBD2. V lost 5 bases to trimming and J lost 4 bases; unmatched junction nucleotides: 14. CDR1 is SEHNR and CDR2 is FQNEAQ in the germline V gene (reference sequence). The CDR3 runs 19 residues. This chain's CDR3 is CASSPAGTSGRNLPDTQYF. CDR3 DNA sequence: TGTGCCAGCAGCCCGGCCGGGACTAGCGGGAGAAATTTGCCAGATACGCAGTATTTT.

The rearrangement joins TRBV7-2 to TRBJ1-6, with D tentatively TRBD1 (6 bases). The V end was cut by 0 bases, the J end by 6 bases, with 9 bases between. Germline assignment: CDR1 SGHTA and CDR2 FQGNSA. The CDR3 totals 15 residues. The CDR3 sequence is CASSLARGRNSPLHF. Written as DNA, the CDR3 is TGTGCCAGCAGCTTAGCGCGGGGGCGTAATTCACCCCTCCACTTT.

This clonotype was found a few times. The V call is TRBV20-1, the J call TRBJ2-3; D may match TRBD1 or TRBD2 (5 bases each). CDR3 length equals 11 residues. V was cut by 8 bases and J by 5 bases, with 11 bases left in between. The V gene's germline CDR1 is DFQATT and CDR2 SNEGSKA (reference sequence). CDR3 in amino acids: CSQGGGDTQYF. The CDR3 coding sequence is TGCAGTCAGGGTGGGGGAGATACGCAGTATTTT.

The chain joins TRBV20-1 to TRBJ2-7; D tentatively reads TRBD1 or TRBD2 (5 bases each). Germline CDR1 reads DFQATT; CDR2 reads SNEGSKA (reference sequence). Between the trimmed V and J ends, which lost 4 bases and 3 bases, there was a span of 19 bases. This CDR3 comprises 15 residues. For the CDR3, the DNA is TGCAGTGCTACCCCGAACCCCGGGACCCACTACGAGCAGTACTTC. Amino acid sequence: CSATPNPGTHYEQYF.

The rearrangement links TRBV19 to TRBJ1-1, with D unresolved. There are 14 residues in the CDR3. Looked up from germline, CDR1 is LNHDA and CDR2 is SQIVND (reference sequence). Trimming left V 7 bases short and J 7 bases short, with 19 bases between. The DNA of the CDR3 is TGTGCCAGTACCCCCCCCCCCCCGCAGATTGAAGCTTTCTTT. Amino acid sequence: CASTPPPPQIEAFF.

This chain uses TRBV28 with TRBJ1-5; D is perhaps TRBD1 (5 bases). Per germline, CDR1 MDHEN and CDR2 SYDVKM. The CDR3 is 15 residues long. V was cut by 6 bases and J by 9 bases, with 21 bases left in between. The CDR3 sequence is CASSGMWLGQGPQHF. CDR3 nucleotide sequence: TGTGCCAGCAGCGGGATGTGGCTGGGCCAGGGGCCCCAGCATTTT.

The chain is built from TRBV9 and TRBJ2-5; 13 nucleotides line up with TRBD2. The J segment lost 7 bases and the V segment lost 4 bases, leaving 13 bases of the junction unmatched. The length of the CDR3 is 17 residues. The germline CDR1 and CDR2 sequences are SGDLS and YYNGEE. CDR3 in amino acids: CASSHRGLAGPEGTQYF. The CDR3 DNA sequence: TGTGCCAGCAGCCACCGGGGACTAGCGGGACCCGAGGGGACCCAGTACTTC.

The V and J genes are TRBV7-8 and TRBJ2-6; D may be TRBD1 (6 bases). Germline V gene sequence: CDR1 SGHVS, CDR2 FQNEAQ. The germline V and J ends were trimmed by 1 base and 1 base, with 14 bases remaining between them. The CDR3 has 18 residues. The CDR3 DNA is TGTGCCAGCAGCTTAGGTAGACAGGCAGGGTCTGGGGCCAACGTCCTGACTTTC. Its protein product is CASSLGRQAGSGANVLTF. Full variable domain (rest looked up from reference TRBV7-8 and TRBJ2-6): GAGVSQSPRYKVAKRGQDVALRCDPISGHVSLFWYQQALGQGPEFLTYFQNEAQLDKSGLPSDRFFAERPEGSVSTLKIQRTQQEDSAVYLCASSLGRQAGSGANVLTFGAGSRLTVL.

The rearrangement links TRBV20-1 to TRBJ1-2; a weak D match, TRBD1 (6 bases). The germline V gene has CDR1 DFQATT and CDR2 SNEGSKA (reference sequence). Trimming cost V 3 bases and J 8 bases, with 19 bases left between them. The CDR3 runs 14 residues. The CDR3 sequence is CSASWMGALGGYTF. The CDR3 DNA is TGCAGTGCTAGTTGGATGGGGGCGTTAGGCGGCTACACCTTC.

The chain couples TRBV7-2 to TRBJ2-3; D might be TRBD2 (5 bases). The CDR3 length is 13 residues. From germline, CDR1 is SGHTA and CDR2 FQGNSA. V lost 2 bases and J 8 bases, leaving 11 bases between the germline ends. The CDR3 spells CASSLTAEGTQYF. CDR3 DNA: TGTGCCAGCAGCTTAACTGCCGAGGGTACGCAGTATTTT.

The CDR3: CASSSGTGTGTNQPQHF. The DNA of the CDR3 is TGTGCCAGCAGTTCCGGTACCGGGACTGGGACGAATCAGCCCCAGCATTTT. This rearrangement joins TRBV6-5 to TRBJ1-5; the D gene is possibly TRBD1 (5 bases). The germline V and J ends were trimmed by 4 bases and 4 bases, with 20 bases remaining between them. CDR3 length equals 17 residues. In germline, CDR1 is MNHEY, CDR2 SVGAGI.

V is TRBV11-2 and J is TRBJ1-2; D unclear. The V and J ends lost 2 bases and 2 bases respectively, with 6 bases between them. The CDR3 totals 13 residues. In germline, CDR1 is SGHAT, CDR2 FQNNGV. As DNA, the CDR3 is TGTGCCAGCAGCTTAACGAACAACTATGGCTACACCTTC. Translation gives CASSLTNNYGYTF.

This clonotype was seen a few times. The chain combines TRBV6-2 or TRBV6-3 with TRBJ1-2; D is uncertain. Trimming pared 2 bases from V and 6 bases from J, leaving 4 bases between. The CDR3 has 11 amino acids. The V gene's germline CDR1 is MNHEY and CDR2 SVGEGT. The CDR3 loop reads CASSYGNGYTF. CDR3 coding DNA: TGTGCCAGCAGTTACGGCAATGGCTACACCTTC.

V usage is TRBV19 and J usage is TRBJ1-2; unclear D gene. Trimming removed 10 bases from V and 2 bases from J, with 11 bases in between. This CDR3 region has 12 residues. CDR1 and CDR2 (germline): LNHDA, SQIVND (reference sequence). The CDR3 reads CATKPGNYGYTF. In DNA, the CDR3 is TGTGCCACCAAACCGGGAAACTATGGCTACACCTTC. The full variable domain, its missing parts supplied by reference TRBV19 and TRBJ1-2, is DGGITQSPKYLFRKEGQNVTLSCEQNLNHDAMYWYRQDPGQGLRLIYYSQIVNDFQKGDIAEGYSVSREKKESFPLTVTSAQKNPTAFYLCATKPGNYGYTFGSGTRLTVV.

The sample holds a few counts of this clonotype. The chain joins TRBV19 to TRBJ2-7, with 10 bases lining up with TRBD2. The CDR3 sequence is 23 residues long. Germline V gene sequence: CDR1 LNHDA, CDR2 SQIVND (reference sequence). V gave up 5 bases and J gave up 4 bases; unmatched junction bases: 32. This CDR3 is CASSQLDRAQWVLAGDLFYEQYF. In DNA, the CDR3 is TGTGCCAGTAGTCAGTTGGACAGAGCACAGTGGGTGCTAGCGGGAGATCTGTTTTACGAGCAGTACTTC.

This clonotype was seen only a few times. V usage is TRBV20-1 and J usage is TRBJ2-7; TRBD1 is a possible D gene (6 bases). CDR3 length: 16 amino acids. Germline CDR1 reads DFQATT; CDR2 reads SNEGSKA (reference sequence). V gave up 0 bases and J gave up 2 bases, with 17 bases separating them. The CDR3 reads CSARESQGLLPYEQYF. The CDR3 DNA reads TGCAGTGCTAGAGAATCACAGGGCCTGCTTCCCTACGAGCAGTACTTC.

The chain carries TRBV27 and TRBJ1-3; D unclear. Germline V gene lookup returns CDR1 MNHEY and CDR2 SMNVEV (reference sequence). The CDR3 is 14 residues long. The V gene lost 2 bases and the J gene lost 4 bases, with 9 bases spanning the gap. DNA of the CDR3: TGTGCCAGCAGTTTAACAAGGTTCGGAAACACCATATATTTT. It encodes CASSLTRFGNTIYF.

The gene calls are TRBV29-1 and TRBJ2-7; 7 bases fit TRBD2. The CDR3 is 14 residues long. V lost 4 bases, J lost 1 base, and 7 bases stayed unmatched. Germline-derived CDR1 and CDR2 are SQVTM and ANQGSEA. The CDR3 loop is CSVAIGGSSYEQYF. CDR3 coding DNA: TGCAGCGTTGCTATTGGCGGGAGTTCCTACGAGCAGTACTTC.

This CDR3 reads CSAAVGTGWNTEAFF. CDR3 nucleotides: TGCAGTGCTGCCGTAGGTACAGGGTGGAACACTGAAGCTTTCTTT. V and J are TRBV20-1 and TRBJ1-1; tentative D call: TRBD1 (6 bases). V lost 5 bases to trimming and J lost 1 base, with 17 bases between them. The CDR3 totals 15 residues. The V gene's germline CDR1 is DFQATT and CDR2 SNEGSKA (reference sequence).

The rearrangement links TRBV2 to TRBJ2-7; D might be TRBD1 or TRBD2, each matching 5 bases. Germline V gene data show CDR1 as SNHLY and CDR2 as FYNNEI. The V end lost 5 bases, the J end lost 0 bases, and 14 bases lay between the germline ends. The CDR3 contains 15 residues. This CDR3 reads CASSKGTASSYEQYF. CDR3 coding DNA: TGTGCCAGCAGTAAAGGGACGGCGAGCTCCTACGAGCAGTACTTC. Looking up the rest from reference TRBV2 and TRBJ2-7 gives the full variable domain: EPEVTQTPSHQVTQMGQEVILRCVPISNHLYFYWYRQILGQKVEFLVSFYNNEISEKSEIFDDQFSVERPDGSNFTLKIRSTKLEDSAMYFCASSKGTASSYEQYFGPGTRLTVT.

The V call is TRBV6-1, the J call TRBJ2-7; D call uncertain. Germline CDR1 is MNHNS and CDR2 is SASEGT. This CDR3 comprises 14 residues. V was shortened by 8 bases and J by 5 bases, with 19 bases between the two germline ends. CDR3 DNA: TGTGCCAGCGTGAGACAAGCCGGACCCAACGAGCAGTACTTC. It translates to CASVRQAGPNEQYF.

This clonotype was found a few times. CDR3 sequence (DNA): TGTGCCAGCAGCCCATACCGCCTCGGAAACACCATATATTTT. This translates into CASSPYRLGNTIYF. The chain employs TRBV7-8 and TRBJ1-3; D unresolved. The germline gives CDR1 SGHVS, CDR2 FQNEAQ. The CDR3 runs to 14 residues. The ends were cut back, 5 bases at V and 4 bases at J, with 12 bases in the middle.